This passage covers 2 T cell receptor beta chains from one sample sequenced in a study of CD8 T cells in Susac syndrome. The authors reverse transcribed roughly 0.5 to 1 ug RNA with random hexamers. TCRdb recomputed calls from the immunoSEQ multiplex PCR reads with MiXCR, one row per CDR3 protein. The sample has about 210,000 distinct CDR3 sequences, approximately 94% seen once. Sequencing used CD4+ T cells from PBMCs. Every receptor here comes from a human donor in good health.

This sequence joins TRBV4-1 and TRBJ2-2; 9 nucleotides match TRBD1. V trimming: 4 bases; J trimming: 7 bases; junction bases outside the gene matches: 10. Germline values: CDR1 MGHRA, CDR2 YSYEKL. The CDR3 length is 16 residues. The CDR3 DNA sequence: TGCGCCAGCAGCCGAGACGGACAGGGGCCGGGCGGGGAGCTGTTTTTT. It specifies CASSRDGQGPGGELFF.

V gene TRBV5-4 combines with J gene TRBJ1-6; D gene ambiguous. Per germline, CDR1 SGHNT and CDR2 YYREEE (reference sequence). This CDR3 is built from 12 residues. V gave up 0 bases and J gave up 14 bases, with 9 bases separating them. The CDR3 DNA follows: TGTGCCAGCAGCTTGGCCGGAGGAGCCCTCCACTTT. It yields the protein CASSLAGGALHF.